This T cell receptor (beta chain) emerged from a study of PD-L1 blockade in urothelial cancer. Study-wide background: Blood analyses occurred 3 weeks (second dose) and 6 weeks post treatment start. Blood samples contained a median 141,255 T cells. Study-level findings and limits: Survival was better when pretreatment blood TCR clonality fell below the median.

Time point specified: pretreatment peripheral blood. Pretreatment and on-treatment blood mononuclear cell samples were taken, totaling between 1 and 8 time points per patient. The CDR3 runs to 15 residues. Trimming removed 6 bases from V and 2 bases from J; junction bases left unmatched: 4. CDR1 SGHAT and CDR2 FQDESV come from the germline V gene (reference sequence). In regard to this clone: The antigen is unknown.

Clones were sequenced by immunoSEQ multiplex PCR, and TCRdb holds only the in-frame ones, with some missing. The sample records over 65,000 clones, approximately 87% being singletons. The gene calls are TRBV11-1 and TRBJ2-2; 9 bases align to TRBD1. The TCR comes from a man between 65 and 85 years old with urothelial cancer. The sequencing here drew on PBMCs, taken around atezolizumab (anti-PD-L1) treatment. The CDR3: CASSWDRVNTGELFF. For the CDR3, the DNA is TGTGCCAGCAGTTGGGACAGGGTTAACACCGGGGAGCTGTTTTTT.